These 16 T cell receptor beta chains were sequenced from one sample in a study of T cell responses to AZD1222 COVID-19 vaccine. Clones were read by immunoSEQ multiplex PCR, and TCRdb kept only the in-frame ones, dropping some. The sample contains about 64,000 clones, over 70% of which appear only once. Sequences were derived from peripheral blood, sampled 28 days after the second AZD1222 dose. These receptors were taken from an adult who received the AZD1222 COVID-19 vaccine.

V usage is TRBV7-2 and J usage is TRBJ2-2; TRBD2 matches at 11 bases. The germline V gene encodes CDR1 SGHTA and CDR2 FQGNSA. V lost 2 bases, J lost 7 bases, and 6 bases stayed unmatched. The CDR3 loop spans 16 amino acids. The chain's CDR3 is CASSLQLAGVGGELFF. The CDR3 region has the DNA TGTGCCAGCAGCTTACAACTAGCGGGGGTGGGCGGGGAGCTGTTTTTT. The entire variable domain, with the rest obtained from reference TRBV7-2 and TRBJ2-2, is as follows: GAGVSQSPSNKVTEKGKDVELRCDPISGHTALYWYRQSLGQGLEFLIYFQGNSAPDKSGLPSDRFSAERTGGSVSTLTIQRTQQEDSAVYLCASSLQLAGVGGELFFGEGSRLTVL.

The CDR3 reads CASSQGTASTDTQYF. CDR3 nucleotide sequence: TGTGCCAGCAGCCAAGGGACAGCTTCCACAGATACGCAGTATTTT. This rearrangement joins TRBV14 to TRBJ2-3; maybe TRBD1 (6 bases). Germline CDR1 is SGHDN and CDR2 is FVKESK. The CDR3 length is 15 residues. The V end was cut by 1 base, the J end by 2 bases, with 10 bases between.

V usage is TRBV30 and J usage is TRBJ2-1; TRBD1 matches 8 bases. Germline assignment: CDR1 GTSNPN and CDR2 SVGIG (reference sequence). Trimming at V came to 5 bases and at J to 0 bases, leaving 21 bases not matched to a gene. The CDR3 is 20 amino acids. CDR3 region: CAWRTIRQGKIQHSYNEQFF. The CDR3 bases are TGTGCCTGGCGAACTATTCGACAGGGGAAGATACAACACTCCTACAATGAGCAGTTCTTC.

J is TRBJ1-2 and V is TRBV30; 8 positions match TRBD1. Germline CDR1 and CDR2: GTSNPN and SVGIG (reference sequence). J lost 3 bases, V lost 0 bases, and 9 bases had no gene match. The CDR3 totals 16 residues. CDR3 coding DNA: TGTGCCTGGAGTGTACCCCGGACAGGGATACACTATGGCTACACCTTC. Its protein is CAWSVPRTGIHYGYTF.

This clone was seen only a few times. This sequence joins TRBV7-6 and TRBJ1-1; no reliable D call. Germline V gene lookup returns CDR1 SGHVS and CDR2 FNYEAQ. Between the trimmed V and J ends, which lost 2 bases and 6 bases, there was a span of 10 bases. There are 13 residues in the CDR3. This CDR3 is CASSLFREAEAFF. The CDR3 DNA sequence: TGTGCCAGCAGCTTATTTCGGGAGGCTGAAGCTTTCTTT. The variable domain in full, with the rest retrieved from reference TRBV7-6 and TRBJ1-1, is GAGVSQSPRYKVTKRGQDVALRCDPISGHVSLYWYRQALGQGPEFLTYFNYEAQQDKSGLPNDRFSAERPEGSISTLTIQRTEQRDSAMYRCASSLFREAEAFFGQGTRLTVV.

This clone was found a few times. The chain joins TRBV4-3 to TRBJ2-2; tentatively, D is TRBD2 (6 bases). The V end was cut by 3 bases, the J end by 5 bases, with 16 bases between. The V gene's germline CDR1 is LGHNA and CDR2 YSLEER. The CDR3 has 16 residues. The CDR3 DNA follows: TGCGCCAGCAGCCAGTACAGACTAGTCGGAACCGGGGAGCTGTTTTTT. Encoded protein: CASSQYRLVGTGELFF.

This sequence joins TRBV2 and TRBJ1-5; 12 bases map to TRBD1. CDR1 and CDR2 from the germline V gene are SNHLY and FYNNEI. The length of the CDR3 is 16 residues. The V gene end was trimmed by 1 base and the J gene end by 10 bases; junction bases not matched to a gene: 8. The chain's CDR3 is CASSEEGGTGGEPQHF. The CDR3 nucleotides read TGTGCCAGCAGTGAAGAGGGAGGGACAGGGGGCGAACCCCAGCATTTT.

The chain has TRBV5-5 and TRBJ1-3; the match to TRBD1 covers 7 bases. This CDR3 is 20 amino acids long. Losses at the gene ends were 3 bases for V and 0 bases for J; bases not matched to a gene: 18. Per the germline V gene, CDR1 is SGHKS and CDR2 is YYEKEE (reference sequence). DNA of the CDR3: TGTGCCAGCAGCTCCCTGAATTGGCTCCGGGACAGAAGCTCTGGAAACACCATATATTTT. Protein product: CASSSLNWLRDRSSGNTIYF.

The CDR3: CASRGPGLAGTGELFF. The CDR3 nucleotides are TGTGCCAGCAGGGGGCCGGGACTAGCGGGAACCGGGGAGCTGTTTTTT. The genes are TRBV7-2 and TRBJ2-2; 13 nucleotides match TRBD2. Per the germline V gene, CDR1 is SGHTA and CDR2 is FQGNSA. This CDR3 has 16 amino acids. J gave up 5 bases and V 6 bases, and 6 bases lay outside the gene matches. The whole variable domain, filled in from reference TRBV7-2 and TRBJ2-2, reads GAGVSQSPSNKVTEKGKDVELRCDPISGHTALYWYRQSLGQGLEFLIYFQGNSAPDKSGLPSDRFSAERTGGSVSTLTIQRTQQEDSAVYLCASRGPGLAGTGELFFGEGSRLTVL.

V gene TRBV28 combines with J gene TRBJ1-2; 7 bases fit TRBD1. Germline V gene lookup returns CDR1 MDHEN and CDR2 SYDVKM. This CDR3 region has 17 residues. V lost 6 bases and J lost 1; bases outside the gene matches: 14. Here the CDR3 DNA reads TGTGCCAGCAGGGGGCTTACCCGGGACAGCTTTAACTATGGCTACACCTTC. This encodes CASRGLTRDSFNYGYTF.

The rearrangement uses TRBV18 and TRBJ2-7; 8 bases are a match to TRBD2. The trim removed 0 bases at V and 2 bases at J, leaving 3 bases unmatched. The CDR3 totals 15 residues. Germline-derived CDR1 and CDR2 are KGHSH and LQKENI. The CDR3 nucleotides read TGTGCCAGCTCACCACCCTTAGCGGGGACCTACGAGCAGTACTTC. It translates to CASSPPLAGTYEQYF. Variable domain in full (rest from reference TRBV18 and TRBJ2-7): NAGVMQNPRHLVRRRGQEARLRCSPMKGHSHVYWYRQLPEEGLKFMVYLQKENIIDESGMPKERFSAEFPKEGPSILRIQQVVRGDSAAYFCASSPPLAGTYEQYFGPGTRLTVT.

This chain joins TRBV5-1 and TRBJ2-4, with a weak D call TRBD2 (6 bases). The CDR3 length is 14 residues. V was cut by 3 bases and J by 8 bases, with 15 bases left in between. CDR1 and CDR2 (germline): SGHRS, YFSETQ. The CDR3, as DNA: TGCGCCAGCAGCTCGGGACTTGCCGTGGACATTCAGTACTTC. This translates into CASSSGLAVDIQYF.

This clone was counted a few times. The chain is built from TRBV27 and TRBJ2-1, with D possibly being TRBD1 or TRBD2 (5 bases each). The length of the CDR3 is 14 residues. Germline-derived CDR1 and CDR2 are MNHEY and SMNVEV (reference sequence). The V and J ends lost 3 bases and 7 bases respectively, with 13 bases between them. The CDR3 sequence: CASSFLWGTNEQFF. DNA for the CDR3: TGTGCCAGCAGTTTTCTTTGGGGGACGAATGAGCAGTTCTTC.

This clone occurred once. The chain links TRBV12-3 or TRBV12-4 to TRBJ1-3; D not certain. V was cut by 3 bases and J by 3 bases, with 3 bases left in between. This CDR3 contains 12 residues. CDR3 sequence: CASSFFGNTIYF. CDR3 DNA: TGTGCCAGCAGTTTTTTTGGAAACACCATATATTTT.

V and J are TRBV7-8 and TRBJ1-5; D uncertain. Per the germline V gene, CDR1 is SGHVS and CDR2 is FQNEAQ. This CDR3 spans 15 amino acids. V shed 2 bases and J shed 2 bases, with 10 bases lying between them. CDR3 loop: CASSLTSIRNQPQHF. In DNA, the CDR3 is TGTGCCAGCAGCTTAACCAGTATACGCAATCAGCCCCAGCATTTT.

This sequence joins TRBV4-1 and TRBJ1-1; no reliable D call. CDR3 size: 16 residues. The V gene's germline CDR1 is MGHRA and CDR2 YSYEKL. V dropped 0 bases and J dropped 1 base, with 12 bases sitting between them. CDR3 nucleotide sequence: TGCGCCAGCAGCCAAGAAAGGTTGGGGTCGAACACTGAAGCTTTCTTT. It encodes CASSQERLGSNTEAFF.